The 25 T cell receptor beta chains below were found in one sample sequenced in a study of regulatory T cells in long-lasting Graves disease. The TCR beta library used iRepertoire HTBI primers with Arm-PCR amplification of CDR3. TCRdb re-analysed the multiplex PCR reads in MiXCR, keeping a single row per CDR3 protein. The sample carries 530,000 or so distinct CDR3 sequences, 15% to 20% recorded once. Time point given: newly diagnosed GD, antithyroid drugs for less than 3 months. The TCR library was made from RNA that had been extracted from PBMCs in TRIzol. This same sample was also part of a study on T cells in Graves' hyperthyroidism and ophthalmopathy.

Sample: peripheral blood mononuclear cells (PBMCs), taken at new diagnosis, from a patient treated with antithyroid drugs. The receptors stem from a man between 18 and 29 years old with Graves disease.

Ten or more counts support this clonotype. This chain connects TRBV12-3 or TRBV12-4 to TRBJ2-4; D is perhaps TRBD1 (5 bases). V lost 3 bases, J lost 6 bases, and 9 bases lay in between. The CDR3 totals 13 residues. This chain's CDR3 is CASSFDSRNIQYF. For the CDR3, the DNA is TGTGCCAGCAGTTTTGACAGTAGAAACATTCAGTACTTC.

The chain uses TRBV14 and TRBJ2-3; a weak D match, TRBD1 (6 bases). This CDR3 has 16 amino acids. CDR1 is SGHDN, CDR2 FVKESK, per germline. V lost 0 bases, J lost 3 bases, and 13 bases lay in between. The CDR3 DNA reads as TGTGCCAGCAGCCAAGATCGTGGGGGCGGAACAGATACGCAGTATTTT. Translation: CASSQDRGGGTDTQYF.

This clonotype has more than one count but fewer than ten. The V and J genes are TRBV20-1 and TRBJ1-2; D is unclear. The CDR3 runs 13 residues. Germline loops: CDR1 DFQATT, CDR2 SNEGSKA (reference sequence). Trimming removed 3 bases at V and 7 bases at J, with 15 bases between. The CDR3 nucleotides read TGCAGTGCTAGGGTCCCCCGGGCGGGTGGCTACACCTTC. It codes for CSARVPRAGGYTF.

The sample holds a few counts of this clonotype. The V gene is TRBV5-1, the J gene TRBJ2-5; 12 bases are a match to TRBD2. CDR3 length equals 17 residues. The V gene's germline CDR1 is SGHRS and CDR2 YFSETQ. V dropped 2 bases and J dropped 5; count of bases not matched to a gene: 10. For the CDR3, the DNA is TGCGCCAGCAGCTTCTACAAGACTAGCGGGAGATCGGAGACCCAGTACTTC. This codes for CASSFYKTSGRSETQYF.

CDR3 in DNA: TGTGCCAGTAGTATACGTCGACGGTCCGGGACAATTGCAACTAATGAAAAACTGTTTTTT. Amino acid sequence: CASSIRRRSGTIATNEKLFF. The chain couples TRBV19 to TRBJ1-4; possibly TRBD1 for D (6 bases). Deletions cut 2 bases from V and 0 bases from J, with 22 bases between. The length of the CDR3 is 20 residues. CDR1 is LNHDA and CDR2 is SQIVND in the germline V gene (reference sequence).

A few counts support this clonotype. The CDR3 end shows no conserved phenylalanine or tryptophan, and so a read error is likely. V usage is TRBV7-2 and J usage is TRBJ2-7; D possibly matches TRBD1 or TRBD2 (6 bases each). The CDR3 has 14 amino acids. CDR1 is SGHTA, CDR2 FQGNSA, per germline. Trimming left V 1 base short and J 4 bases short, with 11 bases between. The CDR3 DNA is TGTGCCAGCAGCTTAGTCCGGGGGCAATACGAGCAGTACTCC. Residues: CASSLVRGQYEQYS.

The V and J genes are TRBV5-5 and TRBJ2-3, with unresolved D. Germline V CDR1 and CDR2: SGHKS, YYEKEE (reference sequence). The CDR3 loop spans 13 amino acids. V was trimmed by 5 bases and J by 3 bases, leaving 10 bases between them. The CDR3 bases are TGTGCCAGCAGTAGCATGGGGACAGATACGCAGTATTTT. Amino acids: CASSSMGTDTQYF.

The genes are TRBV6-4 and TRBJ2-1; D unclear. The CDR3 is made up of 14 amino acids. V gave up 5 bases and J gave up 4 bases, with 12 bases separating them. Germline-derived CDR1 and CDR2 are MRHNA and SNTAGT. CDR3 in amino acids: CASSLTEDYNEQFF. The CDR3 DNA reads as TGTGCCAGCAGTTTGACCGAAGATTACAATGAGCAGTTCTTC.

This clonotype has a count of ten or more. The chain is built from TRBV6-1 and TRBJ2-2; a possible D gene is TRBD2 (5 bases). The CDR3 covers 16 residues. V dropped 3 bases and J dropped 7 bases, with 18 bases sitting between them. The V gene's germline CDR1 is MNHNS and CDR2 SASEGT. CDR3 bases: TGTGCCAGCAGTGAGAGGCTAGCTATGCCCGGCGGGGAGCTGTTTTTT. This translates into CASSERLAMPGGELFF.

Points on this clonotype: A read error is possible here, since a much larger clone lies one base away. V and J are TRBV7-9 and TRBJ2-7; a weak D match, TRBD2 (6 bases). Germline-derived CDR1 and CDR2 are SEHNR and FQNEAQ (reference sequence). Trimming cost V 5 bases and J 7 bases, with 18 bases left between them. The CDR3 totals 14 residues. The CDR3 sequence: CASSLKEGPTEQYF. The CDR3 nucleotides are TGTGCCAGCAGCCTTAAGGAGGGACCTACGGAGCAGTACTTC.

This clonotype was seen at least ten times. The chain links TRBV20-1 to TRBJ2-1; D ambiguous. CDR3 length equals 15 residues. Germline V gene lookup returns CDR1 DFQATT and CDR2 SNEGSKA (reference sequence). Trimming took 6 bases from V and 6 from J, leaving 21 bases between them. CDR3 loop: CSAGLGLSFGNEQFF. The CDR3 DNA is TGCAGTGCCGGTTTAGGTTTGAGTTTCGGCAATGAGCAGTTCTTC.

The V and J genes are TRBV12-3 or TRBV12-4 and TRBJ2-3; 13 positions match TRBD2. V trimming: 0 bases; J trimming: 4 bases; junction bases outside the gene matches: 4. The CDR3 loop spans 17 amino acids. The CDR3 sequence is CASSLARTSGSADTQYF. Here the CDR3 DNA reads TGTGCCAGCAGTTTAGCCCGGACTAGCGGGAGTGCAGATACGCAGTATTTT.

The CDR3: CASRQPQTTEAFF. CDR3 coding DNA: TGTGCCAGTCGACAACCCCAAACCACTGAAGCTTTCTTT. The chain combines TRBV19 with TRBJ1-1; D uncertain. Per germline, CDR1 LNHDA and CDR2 SQIVND (reference sequence). The CDR3 runs to 13 residues. Deletions cut 8 bases from V and 4 bases from J, with 14 bases between.

This clonotype was detected ten times or more. The gene calls are TRBV12-5 and TRBJ2-1, with TRBD2 identical over 9 bases. The CDR3 extends over 16 amino acids. V trimming: 6 bases; J trimming: 2 bases; junction bases outside the gene matches: 8. The germline V gene encodes CDR1 LGHNT and CDR2 FRNRAP. The CDR3 coding sequence is TGTGCTAGTGGGCTAGGACTAGCGAGGACCTACAATGAGCAGTTCTTC. Its translation: CASGLGLARTYNEQFF.

For this clonotype: A much bigger clone sits one base away, suggesting this may be a read error. This is likely a read error, given that the CDR3 carries no conserved phenylalanine or tryptophan at its end. V usage is TRBV3-1 and J usage is TRBJ1-1; D is uncertain. CDR1 is LGHDT and CDR2 is YNNKEL in the germline V gene (reference sequence). The CDR3 runs to 13 residues. Trimming shortened V by 1 base and J by 4 bases, and 7 bases separated the two germline ends. The DNA of the CDR3 is TGTGCCAGCAGCCAAGGGGAGCGCACTGAAGCTTTCTCT. Translating it yields CASSQGERTEAFS.

The table lists this clonotype with many counts. The chain joins TRBV20-1 to TRBJ2-3, with D unresolved. The V and J ends lost 0 bases and 1 base respectively, with 11 bases between them. The CDR3 sequence is 15 residues long. Germline V gene lookup returns CDR1 DFQATT and CDR2 SNEGSKA (reference sequence). The CDR3 DNA is TGCAGTGCTAGAGATTTGGAAATGGGCACAGATACGCAGTATTTT. It specifies CSARDLEMGTDTQYF.

The chain uses TRBV20-1 and TRBJ2-1; 8 bases match TRBD2. The V gene's germline CDR1 is DFQATT and CDR2 SNEGSKA (reference sequence). V shed 0 bases and J 4 bases; nucleotides not matched to a gene: 5. The CDR3 is made up of 15 amino acids. This CDR3 reads CSARDDTSGYNEQFF. As DNA, the CDR3 is TGCAGTGCTAGAGATGACACTAGCGGATACAATGAGCAGTTCTTC.

Comments on this clonotype: This may come from a read error, since a much larger clone is one base off. The V gene is TRBV28, the J gene TRBJ2-3; tentative D call: TRBD2 (6 bases). V lost 9 bases to trimming and J lost 8 bases, with 24 bases between them. CDR3 length: 15 residues. Germline CDR1 is MDHEN and CDR2 is SYDVKM. This CDR3 reads CARSPAAGSSVTQYF. The CDR3 nucleotides read TGTGCCAGAAGCCCCGCGGCGGGATCCTCAGTTACGCAGTATTTT.

This rearrangement joins TRBV29-1 to TRBJ2-3; TRBD2 is a possible D gene (6 bases). V shed 4 bases and J shed 2 bases, with 25 bases lying between them. The CDR3 has 18 residues. CDR1 is SQVTM, CDR2 ANQGSEA, per germline. Written as DNA, the CDR3 is TGCAGCGTTGCTCCTAACCCAGGAGAGGAGGGCTACACAGATACGCAGTATTTT. Amino acid sequence: CSVAPNPGEEGYTDTQYF.

This clonotype showed up many times. J is TRBJ2-7 and V is TRBV7-9; 8 bases align to TRBD1. V gave up 4 bases and J gave up 5 bases; unmatched junction bases: 10. The CDR3 is 15 residues long. The V gene's germline CDR1 is SEHNR and CDR2 FQNEAQ (reference sequence). CDR3 amino acids: CASSYPARGLDEQYF. The CDR3 nucleotides are TGTGCCAGCAGCTATCCGGCCAGGGGGCTCGACGAGCAGTACTTC.

This clonotype was found a few times. This chain links TRBV19 with TRBJ2-2; TRBD2 aligns across 11 bases. Germline assignment: CDR1 LNHDA and CDR2 SQIVND (reference sequence). V shed 5 bases, J shed 4 bases, and the junction held 12 bases outside the gene matches. This CDR3 has 18 residues. CDR3 residues: CASSWIIAGGRSTGELFF. Written as DNA, the CDR3 is TGTGCCAGTAGTTGGATTATAGCGGGAGGGCGGAGCACCGGGGAGCTGTTTTTT.

V usage is TRBV13 and J usage is TRBJ1-5; a possible D gene is TRBD1 (6 bases). With 6 bases removed from V and 5 bases from J, the gap between germline ends came to 20 bases. The CDR3 has 16 residues. Looked up from germline, CDR1 is PRHDT and CDR2 is FYEKMQ (reference sequence). CDR3 in DNA: TGTGCCAGCAGTGAAAAGGGGGGCGCATACGATCAGCCCCAGCATTTT. This codes for CASSEKGGAYDQPQHF.

In its sample, this clonotype was seen once. Here the CDR3 DNA reads TGCGCCAGCAGCGTGGACAGATACAATGAGCAGTTCTTC. It yields the protein CASSVDRYNEQFF. The chain is built from TRBV5-1 and TRBJ2-1; D might be TRBD1 (6 bases). This CDR3 spans 13 amino acids. V lost 4 bases and J 4 bases, leaving 9 bases between the germline ends. Germline CDR1 reads SGHRS; CDR2 reads YFSETQ.

This clonotype was counted a few times. The chain couples TRBV3-1 to TRBJ2-1; D uncertain. The CDR3 sequence is 13 residues long. CDR1 LGHDT and CDR2 YNNKEL come from the germline V gene (reference sequence). The ends were cut back, 2 bases at V and 9 bases at J, with 11 bases in the middle. CDR3 sequence: CASSQIIRAEQFF. The CDR3 DNA follows: TGTGCCAGCAGCCAAATAATACGCGCTGAGCAGTTCTTC.

The table lists this clonotype with many counts. This sequence joins TRBV11-1 and TRBJ2-1; 7 positions agree with TRBD2. V shed 1 base and J 4 bases; nucleotides not matched to a gene: 13. Germline lookup yields CDR1 SGHAT and CDR2 FQDESV (reference sequence). This CDR3 contains 18 residues. The CDR3 is CASSLEGGAGALYNEQFF. The CDR3 DNA is TGTGCCAGCAGCTTAGAGGGAGGGGCCGGGGCCCTATACAATGAGCAGTTCTTC.